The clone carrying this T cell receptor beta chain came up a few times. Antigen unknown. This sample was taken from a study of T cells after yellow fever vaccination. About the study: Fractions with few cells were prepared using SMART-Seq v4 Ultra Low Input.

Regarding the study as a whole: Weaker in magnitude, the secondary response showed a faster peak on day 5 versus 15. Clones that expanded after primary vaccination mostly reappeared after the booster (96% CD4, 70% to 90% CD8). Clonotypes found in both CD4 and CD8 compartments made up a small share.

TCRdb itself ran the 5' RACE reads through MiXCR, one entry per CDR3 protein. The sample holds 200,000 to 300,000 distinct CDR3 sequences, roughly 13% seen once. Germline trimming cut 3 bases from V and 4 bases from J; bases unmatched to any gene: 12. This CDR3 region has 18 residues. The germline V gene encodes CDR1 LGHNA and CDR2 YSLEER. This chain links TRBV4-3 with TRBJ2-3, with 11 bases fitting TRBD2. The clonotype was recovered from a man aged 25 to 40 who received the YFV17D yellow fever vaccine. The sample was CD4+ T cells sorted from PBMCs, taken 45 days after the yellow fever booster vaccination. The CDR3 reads CASSQIGQASGRPDTQYF. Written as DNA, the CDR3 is TGCGCCAGCAGCCAGATCGGGCAGGCTAGCGGGAGGCCAGATACGCAGTATTTT.